This entry features one TCR beta chain sequence. Its cognate antigen is unknown. The V and J ends lost 3 bases and 3 bases respectively, with 10 bases between them. From germline, CDR1 is MDHEN and CDR2 SYDVKM. This CDR3 has 14 residues. This entry is derived from a study of shared clonotypes between healthy human individuals. Study summary: Per donor, CD8 memory used one plate, CD8 naive used two, CD4 memory used three and CD4 naive used three.

Study-wide results and limits: Investigators collected only blood, and repertoires in tissues likely differ. Clonotypes shared by all four donors outscored non-shared clonotypes in generation probability. Naive subsets, compared against memory subsets, generally had larger estimated richness values.

This table comes from immunoSEQ multiplex PCR, and its TCRdb copy is limited to in-frame clones, with some not included. The sample comprises about 1.5 million clones, roughly 96% of which are singletons, and roughly 1.2% rests with the top ten. The sequenced material came from naive CD4+ T cells sorted from blood. Subset defined: CD45RA+ positively selected. This sequence joins TRBV28 and TRBJ2-3; D is undetermined. The sequence was collected from a young man in good health. CDR3 coding DNA: TGTGCCAGCAGTTTTGCCAGGATGACAGATACGCAGTATTTT. This encodes CASSFARMTDTQYF. Filled out from reference TRBV28 and TRBJ2-3, the complete variable domain reads DVKVTQSSRYLVKRTGEKVFLECVQDMDHENMFWYRQDPGLGLRLIYFSYDVKMKEKGDIPEGYSVSREKKERFSLILESASTNQTSMYLCASSFARMTDTQYFGPGTRLTVL.